Listed below are T cell receptor beta chains from one sample, sequenced in a study of blood T cell repertoires in COVID-19. The protocol was immunoSEQ multiplex PCR, while the TCRdb copy is restricted to in-frame clones and leaves out a portion. The sample contains approximately 100,000 clones, approximately 81% of which appear only once. Sequencing was carried out using peripheral blood. The receptors were gathered from an elderly man with acute or convalescent COVID-19. CDR3s include the opening cysteine and the closing phenylalanine or tryptophan. Some rows mark clone size as missing; the rest say once, few, many or name a class of expanded clone.

cdr3_aa v_call clone_size j_call
CASSLSRGTGGYEQYF TRBV27 - TRBJ2-7
CASTPQGNQPQHF TRBV7-8 - TRBJ1-5
CASSLRQGLIPLHF TRBV5-6 - TRBJ1-6
CASSFTGEETQYF TRBV7-2 - TRBJ2-5
CASSDLAGGQFF TRBV6-1 - TRBJ2-1
CASKPGLPTGELFF TRBV5-6 - TRBJ2-2
CAWSRAGAGPDTQYF TRBV30 once TRBJ2-3
CASSTTGISNQPQHF TRBV6-2/TRBV6-3 once TRBJ1-5
CASSFGGITYEQYF TRBV7-9 - TRBJ2-7
CASSSTGNYEQYF TRBV5-1 - TRBJ2-7
CASSSSSDPTDTQYF TRBV5-4 - TRBJ2-3
CASSRPRGPSYNEQFF TRBV5-8 - TRBJ2-1
CASTWTSGDYNEQFF TRBV19 - TRBJ2-1
CASSEPSTGTGANVLTF TRBV25-1 - TRBJ2-6
CASSYQREGDTQYF TRBV6-5 - TRBJ2-3
CAWYEGVAGVHEQYF TRBV30 - TRBJ2-7
CASSIAQTLADPYEQYF TRBV11-1 - TRBJ2-7
CASSIVGRAGEQYF TRBV19 - TRBJ2-7
CASSLTSGTQYTQYF TRBV7-3 few TRBJ2-3
CASSSGAVIDTEAFF TRBV5-1 - TRBJ1-1
CASKRAPNQPQHF TRBV12-3/TRBV12-4 - TRBJ1-5
CATQQGSEQFF TRBV14 few TRBJ2-1
CASSQPGQGGEQLFF TRBV4-1 - TRBJ1-4
CASSLLAGGVGVSYEQYF TRBV7-6 - TRBJ2-7
CASGRSTNEQFF TRBV7-8 - TRBJ2-1
CAWRGDISFYGYTF TRBV30 - TRBJ1-2
CASSGGTSGSYEQYF TRBV5-8 - TRBJ2-7
CASSLLAIHPTGELFF TRBV5-1 - TRBJ2-2
CASSPGQLGRATGELFF TRBV5-1 few TRBJ2-2